The present entry profiles one T cell receptor beta chain with its context. Its antigen remains unidentified. Generated by immunoSEQ multiplex PCR, the TCRdb table keeps only in-frame clones and is missing some. The sample shows about 20,000 clones, 75% to 85% of them seen only once. This entry is derived from a study of OX40 agonist ivuxolimab in advanced cancers. Findings and limits, study-wide: Undetermined was the antigen specificity of the expanded peripheral T cells. Low normalized T-cell clonal expansion was also seen in some nonresponders.

Between the trimmed V and J ends, which lost 7 bases and 3 bases, there was a span of 19 bases. The CDR3 contains 15 residues. CDR1 LGHNA and CDR2 YNFKEQ come from the germline V gene. The receptor was derived from an adult with an advanced solid tumor such as melanoma, head and neck, liver or kidney cancer. This chain connects TRBV4-2 to TRBJ2-7, with D possibly TRBD1 on 6 matching bases. The sequencing used CD4+ or CD8+ T cells sorted from blood, collected in a trial of the OX40 agonist ivuxolimab. As DNA, the CDR3 is TGTGCCAGCAACCTCATGGGGGCAATGGACTACGAGCAGTACTTC. This sequence encodes CASNLMGAMDYEQYF.